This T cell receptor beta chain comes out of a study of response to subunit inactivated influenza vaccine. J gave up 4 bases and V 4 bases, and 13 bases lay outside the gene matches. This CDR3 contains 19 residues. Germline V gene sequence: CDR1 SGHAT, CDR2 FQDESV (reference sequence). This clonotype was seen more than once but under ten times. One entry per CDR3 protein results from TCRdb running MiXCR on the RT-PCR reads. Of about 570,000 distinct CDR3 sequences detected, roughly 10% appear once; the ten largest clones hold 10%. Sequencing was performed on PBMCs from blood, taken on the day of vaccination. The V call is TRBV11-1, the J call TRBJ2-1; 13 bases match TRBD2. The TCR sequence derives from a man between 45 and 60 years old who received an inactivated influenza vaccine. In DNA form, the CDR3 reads TGTGCCAGCAGCTCCGCGGGGACTAGCGGGACTGGACGGTACAATGAGCAGTTCTTC. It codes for CASSSAGTSGTGRYNEQFF.